A selection of T cell receptor beta chains follows, all from one sample in a study of circulating and synovial CD4+ cells in juvenile arthritis. Only in-frame clones appear in the TCRdb table, and some are missing; sequencing was by immunoSEQ multiplex PCR. The table records under 35,000 clones, 95% to 96% of them present only once. Sample: CD4+ T cells from blood. The receptors derive from a human donor with juvenile idiopathic arthritis. Both conserved end residues are part of each CDR3. Each record gives: clone size, D gene, CDR3 length, J gene, V gene, CDR3 DNA, CDR3 protein. A D gene is named only where the DNA matches it firmly. The size field is filled for only some rows; it gives once, few, many or a size class.

>-|-|16|TRBJ1-5|TRBV2
TGTGCCAGCAGTGAGAAGGGAAACAGGGAGAATCAGCCCCAGCATTTT
CASSEKGNRENQPQHF
>-|TRBD1|15|TRBJ1-4|TRBV5-1
TGCGCCAGCAGCCAGGGACAGGGGACTAATGAAAAACTGTTTTTT
CASSQGQGTNEKLFF
>once|TRBD1|13|TRBJ1-2|TRBV7-6
TGTGCCAGCAGCCCGGGACAGGACTATGGCTACACCTTC
CASSPGQDYGYTF
>-|TRBD1|17|TRBJ2-7|TRBV4-1
TGCGCCAGCAGCCAAAATCCACAGGGACAGGGGGCCTACGAGCAGTACTTC
CASSQNPQGQGAYEQYF
>-|TRBD2|15|TRBJ2-1|TRBV4-1
TGCGCCAGCAGCCAAGAGCGGGGGGTCTGGGATGAGCAGTTCTTC
CASSQERGVWDEQFF
>-|TRBD2|20|TRBJ2-1|TRBV10-2
TGCGCCAGCAGAGATGGACTAGCGGATATCACTATGAGCTCCTACAATGAGCAGTTCTTC
CASRDGLADITMSSYNEQFF
>-|-|13|TRBJ1-1|TRBV12-5
TGTGCTAGTGGTCAACTCGGGGGGGTTCGAGCTTTCTTT
CASGQLGGVRAFF
>once|-|16|TRBJ2-2|TRBV7-7
TGTGCTAGCAGCTTGGGTCGGACTGTAAACACCGGGGAGCTGTTTTTT
CASSLGRTVNTGELFF
>-|TRBD1|13|TRBJ2-3|TRBV28
TGTGCCAGCCTGGGACAGGGACCAGATACGCAGTATTTT
CASLGQGPDTQYF
>-|-|13|TRBJ2-5|TRBV29-1
TGCAGCGTTGAAGGCTGGCGGCGGGAGACCCAGTACTTC
CSVEGWRRETQYF
>-|TRBD1|13|TRBJ1-2|TRBV19
TGTGCCAGTAGGGCACAGGGGGGCGATGGCTACACCTTC
CASRAQGGDGYTF
>-|-|15|TRBJ2-2|TRBV30
TGTGCCTGGAGTGTATTACGGAGGAACACCGGGGAGCTGTTTTTT
CAWSVLRRNTGELFF
>-|-|12|TRBJ1-1|TRBV18
TGTGCCAGCTCACCAACTAACACTGAAGCTTTCTTT
CASSPTNTEAFF
>-|TRBD2|13|TRBJ2-4|TRBV30
TGTGCCTGGGGGGGGAGGGGAGAGGGCATTCAGTACTTC
CAWGGRGEGIQYF
>-|TRBD2|16|TRBJ2-7|TRBV9
TGTGCCAGCAGCACCCGACTAGCGGGAGGGCCCTACGAGCAGTACTTC
CASSTRLAGGPYEQYF
>-|-|13|TRBJ1-4|TRBV5-1
TGCGCCAGCAGCCCCGAACGGAATGAAAAACTGTTTTTT
CASSPERNEKLFF
>-|-|13|TRBJ1-2|TRBV12-5
TGTGCTAGTGGTTTTTCAGATCTCTATGGCTACACCTTC
CASGFSDLYGYTF
>-|TRBD2|15|TRBJ2-7|TRBV5-1
TGCGCCAGCAGCGTAGTAGCGGGGGGGCCAACCGAGCAGTACTTC
CASSVVAGGPTEQYF
>-|-|12|TRBJ1-2|TRBV19
TGTGCCAGTAGTATTTCCGGGTATGGCTACACCTTC
CASSISGYGYTF
>-|TRBD2|15|TRBJ2-7|TRBV6-5
TGTGCCAGCAGTTACTCGACTAGCGGATCCTACGAGCAGTACTTC
CASSYSTSGSYEQYF
>-|-|14|TRBJ1-2|TRBV4-3
TGCGCCAGCAGCCCCCAGGTAGGAGGCTATGGCTACACCTTC
CASSPQVGGYGYTF
>-|TRBD1|13|TRBJ2-5|TRBV5-6
TGTGCCAGCACAAAGGGACAGAGGGAGACCCAGTACTTC
CASTKGQRETQYF
>-|TRBD1|16|TRBJ2-3|TRBV5-1
TGCGCCAGCAGCTCGCGCGGACAGGGAGTCACAGATACGCAGTATTTT
CASSSRGQGVTDTQYF
>-|TRBD2|16|TRBJ2-3|TRBV13
TGTGCCAGCAGCTTAGGCCGCGCGGGAGTTACAGATACGCAGTATTTT
CASSLGRAGVTDTQYF
>-|-|15|TRBJ2-7|TRBV15
TGTGCCACCAGCAGAGGAGCGGCCCTATCCTACGAGCAGTACTTC
CATSRGAALSYEQYF
>-|TRBD1|17|TRBJ1-4|TRBV4-1
TGCGCCAGCAGCCGAGCCGGGACAGGGGCACCTAATGAAAAACTGTTTTTT
CASSRAGTGAPNEKLFF
>-|TRBD2|17|TRBJ2-2|TRBV28
TGTGCCAGCAGTTTCCCGGGACTAGCGGGGAACACCGGGGAGCTGTTTTTT
CASSFPGLAGNTGELFF
>-|-|15|TRBJ2-3|TRBV7-2
TGTGCCAGCAGCTTAGAGGGACACCCCACAGATACGCAGTATTTT
CASSLEGHPTDTQYF
>-|-|13|TRBJ1-3|TRBV29-1
TGCAGCGTTGTTTTCAACTCTGGAAACACCATATATTTT
CSVVFNSGNTIYF
>-|TRBD1|17|TRBJ1-4|TRBV27
TGTGCCAGCAGTTTATTTGGGCTCGACAGGGACTCTGAAAAACTGTTTTTT
CASSLFGLDRDSEKLFF
>-|TRBD1|13|TRBJ2-7|TRBV4-3
TGCGCCAGCAGCCAAACAGGGGGCTACGAGCAGTACTTC
CASSQTGGYEQYF
>-|TRBD1|15|TRBJ2-7|TRBV19
TGTGCCAGTAGTGCCACGGGACAGGCCCCCTACGAGCAGTACTTC
CASSATGQAPYEQYF
>-|-|14|TRBJ1-2|TRBV7-6
TGTGCCAGCAGCGAAGGGGATCGTAACTATGGCTACACCTTC
CASSEGDRNYGYTF
>-|TRBD2|19|TRBJ2-7|TRBV7-2
TGTGCCAGCAGCTTAGTGGGGGGGCTAGCGGGAGGCCCTATCTACGAGCAGTACTTC
CASSLVGGLAGGPIYEQYF
>-|-|14|TRBJ1-1|TRBV19
TGTGCCAGTAGTATTGAGGACACGAACACTGAAGCTTTCTTT
CASSIEDTNTEAFF
>-|TRBD2|15|TRBJ2-1|TRBV7-8
TGTGCCAGCAGCCAGACTAGCGGGCCATACAATGAGCAGTTCTTC
CASSQTSGPYNEQFF
>-|-|13|TRBJ1-2|TRBV19
TGTGCCAGTAGTGCCGACAGCCCGTCTCTACCCACCTTC
CASSADSPSLPTF
>-|-|15|TRBJ2-1|TRBV19
TGTGCCAGTAGCCTGGACAGTCGGACCTACAATGAGCAGTTCTTC
CASSLDSRTYNEQFF
>-|-|11|TRBJ2-7|TRBV20-1
TGCAGTGCTAGAGCCCCAAGAGTGCAGTACTTC
CSARAPRVQYF
>-|-|11|TRBJ2-7|TRBV20-1
TGCAGTGCGAACAGTGACTACGAGCAGTACTTC
CSANSDYEQYF
>-|-|13|TRBJ2-1|TRBV7-3
TGTGCCAGCAGCGTCCGGAGGGACAATGAGCAGTTCTTC
CASSVRRDNEQFF
>-|TRBD2|19|TRBJ2-1|TRBV7-3
TGTGCCAGCAGCTTAACCCCGACTAGCGGGAGGGCCAGGGACAATGAGCAGTTCTTC
CASSLTPTSGRARDNEQFF
>-|TRBD1|15|TRBJ2-5|TRBV4-2
TGTGCCAGCAGCGACCGGGACAGGGGGATAGAGACCCAGTACTTC
CASSDRDRGIETQYF
>-|TRBD1|14|TRBJ1-5|TRBV28
TGTGCCAGCAGGCCGACAGGGGGCGGTCAGCCCCAGCATTTT
CASRPTGGGQPQHF
>-|TRBD1|15|TRBJ1-5|TRBV6-5
TGTGCCAGCAGCCGTACAGGGGATAGCAATCAGCCCCAGCATTTT
CASSRTGDSNQPQHF
>-|TRBD2|16|TRBJ2-1|TRBV19
TGTGCCAGTCTCCCCTTTAGCGGGAGTACCTACAATGAGCAGTTCTTC
CASLPFSGSTYNEQFF
>-|-|13|TRBJ2-3|TRBV5-1
TGCGCCAGCAGCGGGGCCCGAGCAGATACGCAGTATTTT
CASSGARADTQYF
>-|TRBD1|14|TRBJ1-1|TRBV28
TGTGCCAGCAGTGCCGAGACAGGGGCGATTGAAGCTCTCTTT
CASSAETGAIEALF
>once|-|13|TRBJ1-5|TRBV10-3
TGTGCCATTGGACAGAATAGCAATCAGCCCCAGCATTTT
CAIGQNSNQPQHF
>once|TRBD1|16|TRBJ1-2|TRBV5-1
TGCGCCAGCAGCTTTGGACAGGCGTTGGTCAACTATGGCTACACCTTC
CASSFGQALVNYGYTF
>-|-|13|TRBJ2-7|TRBV10-2
TGCGCCAGCAAACGGCCCCTGCGGGACGAGCAGTACTTC
CASKRPLRDEQYF